This passage covers 18 T cell receptor beta chains from one sample sequenced in a study of shared clonotypes between healthy human individuals. Naive-designated CD8 cells lacked CD45RO, were positively enriched for CCR7, and omitted terminally differentiated effector memory CD45RA+ cells. The assay was immunoSEQ multiplex PCR, and TCRdb's table has in-frame clones only and misses some. The profile shows 2 million or so clones, roughly 95% of them singletons. Sequencing used naive CD8+ T cells sorted from blood. The receptors here all came from a young man in good health.

Details on this clone: Other DNA sequences in the same sample also yield this CDR3. V and J are TRBV28 and TRBJ2-7, with 8 nucleotides matching TRBD1. Trimming at V came to 5 bases and at J to 2 bases, leaving 5 bases not matched to a gene. The CDR3 has 14 residues. Germline V gene lookup returns CDR1 MDHEN and CDR2 SYDVKM. The DNA of the CDR3 is TGTGCCAGCAGTGCCACAGGGGGAACCTACGAGCAGTACTTC. Its protein is CASSATGGTYEQYF.

Remarks on this clone: The junction and the germline gene differ at one end; a read error may be behind it. The chain carries TRBV7-7 and TRBJ2-7, with D maybe TRBD2 (6 bases). This CDR3 is built from 16 residues. Looked up from germline, CDR1 is SSHAT and CDR2 is FNYEAQ (reference sequence). CDR3 protein: CASSPGTGLGMYEQYF. CDR3 coding DNA: TGTGCTAGCAGCCCGGGTACGGGACTGGGAATGTACGAGCAGTACTTC. Full variable domain (outside the CDR3, taken from reference TRBV7-7 and TRBJ2-7): GAGVSQSPRYKVTKRGQDVTLRCDPISSHATLYWYQQALGQGPEFLTYFNYEAQPDKSGLPSDRFSAERPEGSISTLTIQRTEQRDSAMYRCASSPGTGLGMYEQYFGPGTRLTVT.

This clone turned up a few times. CDR3 in DNA: TGTGCCAGCAGTTTTTCCAGGGGGACTGAAGCTTTCTTT. Translated: CASSFSRGTEAFF. The chain is built from TRBV27 and TRBJ1-1, with 7 bases lining up with TRBD1. Germline lookup yields CDR1 MNHEY and CDR2 SMNVEV (reference sequence). Germline trimming cut 3 bases from V and 5 bases from J; bases unmatched to any gene: 3. The CDR3 loop spans 13 amino acids.

The CDR3 loop is CASSPRGQANYNEQFF. As DNA, the CDR3 is TGTGCCAGCAGCCCTCGGGGACAGGCAAACTACAATGAGCAGTTCTTC. The chain joins TRBV7-9 to TRBJ2-1, with TRBD1 matching over 8 bases. The CDR3 runs 16 residues. The V gene's germline CDR1 is SEHNR and CDR2 FQNEAQ (reference sequence). After removal of 5 bases from V and 3 bases from J, the junction contained 9 bases not matched to a gene.

The V and J genes are TRBV5-4 and TRBJ2-7; D is uncertain. The CDR3 spans 15 residues. V was shortened by 0 bases and J by 0 bases, with 10 bases between the two germline ends. Germline loops: CDR1 SGHNT, CDR2 YYREEE (reference sequence). In nucleotides, the CDR3 is TGTGCCAGCAGCTTGGGATGGCAACTCTCCTACGAGCAGTACTTC. As protein: CASSLGWQLSYEQYF. Filled out from reference TRBV5-4 and TRBJ2-7, the complete variable domain reads ETGVTQSPTHLIKTRGQQVTLRCSSQSGHNTVSWYQQALGQGPQFIFQYYREEENGRGNFPPRFSGLQFPNYSSELNVNALELDDSALYLCASSLGWQLSYEQYFGPGTRLTVT.

The chain joins TRBV5-4 to TRBJ2-3; D not certain. Trimming removed 1 base from V and 4 bases from J, with 7 bases in between. The CDR3 is made up of 13 amino acids. The germline gives CDR1 SGHNT, CDR2 YYREEE (reference sequence). In nucleotides, the CDR3 is TGTGCCAGCAGCTTGCTGGCAGCAGATACGCAGTATTTT. Protein: CASSLLAADTQYF.

Notes on this clone: The CDR3 end shows no conserved phenylalanine or tryptophan, and so a read error is likely. V is TRBV29-1 and J is TRBJ1-2, with TRBD1 identical over 7 bases. The CDR3 length is 13 residues. The germline V gene encodes CDR1 SQVTM and CDR2 ANQGSEA. The junction had 9 bases not matched to a gene; V was cut back by 6 bases and J by 5 bases. The DNA of the CDR3 is TGCAGCGTGGACCCCGGGACAGAGTATGGCTACACCCTC. Encoded protein: CSVDPGTEYGYTL.

The chain employs TRBV11-2 and TRBJ2-7; D unclear. The CDR3 has 12 residues. Germline V gene data show CDR1 as SGHAT and CDR2 as FQNNGV. The ends were cut back, 5 bases at V and 3 bases at J, with 8 bases in the middle. CDR3 in amino acids: CASSPPNYEQYF. DNA for the CDR3: TGTGCCAGCAGCCCCCCGAACTACGAGCAGTACTTC.

The V call is TRBV28, the J call TRBJ2-7, with D perhaps matching TRBD2 (7 bases). The CDR3 is 14 residues long. V dropped 7 bases and J dropped 2 bases, with 15 bases sitting between them. From germline, CDR1 is MDHEN and CDR2 SYDVKM. The DNA for the CDR3 is TGTGCCAGCACCTTAGGGGGGGAAGCCTACGAGCAGTACTTC. Encoded protein: CASTLGGEAYEQYF. Full variable domain (outside the CDR3, taken from reference TRBV28 and TRBJ2-7): DVKVTQSSRYLVKRTGEKVFLECVQDMDHENMFWYRQDPGLGLRLIYFSYDVKMKEKGDIPEGYSVSREKKERFSLILESASTNQTSMYLCASTLGGEAYEQYFGPGTRLTVT.

The gene calls are TRBV19 and TRBJ1-1, with D uncertain. The CDR3 is made up of 11 amino acids. V was shortened by 5 bases and J by 5 bases, with 6 bases between the two germline ends. Germline CDR1 and CDR2: LNHDA and SQIVND (reference sequence). The CDR3 reads CASSLRTEAFF. CDR3 in DNA: TGTGCCAGTAGTTTAAGGACTGAAGCTTTCTTT. The complete variable domain, with remaining parts taken from reference TRBV19 and TRBJ1-1, reads DGGITQSPKYLFRKEGQNVTLSCEQNLNHDAMYWYRQDPGQGLRLIYYSQIVNDFQKGDIAEGYSVSREKKESFPLTVTSAQKNPTAFYLCASSLRTEAFFGQGTRLTVV.

As to this clone: This sample also contains other DNA sequences that code for the same CDR3. This chain joins TRBV7-9 and TRBJ1-2; D not certain. The germline V gene has CDR1 SEHNR and CDR2 FQNEAQ (reference sequence). This CDR3 comprises 12 residues. V dropped 2 bases and J dropped 1 base, with 2 bases sitting between them. The CDR3 nucleotides are TGTGCCAGCAGCTTAAATAACTATGGCTACACCTTC. It specifies CASSLNNYGYTF.

The rearrangement links TRBV6-1 to TRBJ2-2; D is unclear. The CDR3 is 15 residues long. Trimming took 3 bases from V and 6 from J, leaving 14 bases between them. Germline values: CDR1 MNHNS, CDR2 SASEGT. CDR3 sequence: CASSDRVGIPGELFF. The CDR3 nucleotides are TGTGCCAGCAGTGATAGGGTAGGGATCCCCGGGGAGCTGTTTTTT.

This sequence joins TRBV5-3 and TRBJ1-4; D remains ambiguous. TRBV5-3 is an ORF; its function is uncertain. There are 14 residues in the CDR3. The V gene lost 3 bases and the J gene lost 10 bases, with 16 bases spanning the gap. The CDR3 here is CARSSRRKGPKLFF. The CDR3 DNA is TGTGCCAGAAGCTCCAGGAGGAAAGGTCCAAAACTGTTTTTT.

This clone was found once. The same CDR3 also results from other DNA sequences found in this sample. The chain uses TRBV27 and TRBJ1-6; no reliable D call. Germline CDR1 MNHEY, CDR2 SMNVEV (reference sequence). Trimming removed 8 bases from V and 7 bases from J, with 9 bases in between. There are 12 residues in the CDR3. CDR3 DNA: TGTGCCAGCTCTAGTGGGAATTCACCCCTCCACTTT. Translated: CASSSGNSPLHF.

This clone was counted a single time. CDR3 sequence (DNA): TGTGCCAGCAGTCTGACAGGGTCTTACGACGAGCAGTACTTC. This translates into CASSLTGSYDEQYF. The chain has TRBV27 and TRBJ2-7; 7 positions agree with TRBD1. V was pared by 5 bases and J by 5 bases, with 9 bases of the junction left unmatched. From germline, CDR1 is MNHEY and CDR2 SMNVEV (reference sequence). The CDR3 spans 14 residues.

V and J are TRBV27 and TRBJ2-7; TRBD1 aligns across 11 bases. From germline, CDR1 is MNHEY and CDR2 SMNVEV (reference sequence). The CDR3 is 14 amino acids. V lost 5 bases and J lost 3; bases outside the gene matches: 3. DNA for the CDR3: TGTGCCAGCAGTCGAGGGACAGGGGGCTACGAGCAGTACTTC. Its protein is CASSRGTGGYEQYF.

The gene calls are TRBV5-4 and TRBJ2-5, with 7 positions matching TRBD2. In germline, CDR1 is SGHNT, CDR2 YYREEE (reference sequence). V trimming: 6 bases; J trimming: 2 bases; junction bases outside the gene matches: 10. The CDR3 is 15 residues long. The CDR3 nucleotides read TGTGCCAGCACCTTCGCGGGGGTGCGACAAGAGACCCAGTACTTC. It codes for CASTFAGVRQETQYF. Using reference TRBV5-4 and TRBJ2-5 for the parts outside the CDR3, the full variable domain is ETGVTQSPTHLIKTRGQQVTLRCSSQSGHNTVSWYQQALGQGPQFIFQYYREEENGRGNFPPRFSGLQFPNYSSELNVNALELDDSALYLCASTFAGVRQETQYFGPGTRLLVL.

This clone has a single count. A junction boundary mismatches the germline segment, possibly from a read error. The sample carries other DNA sequences with the same CDR3. The chain uses TRBV28 and TRBJ2-3; D remains ambiguous. Germline CDR1 reads MDHEN; CDR2 reads SYDVKM. This CDR3 spans 11 amino acids. CDR3 sequence: CASSLGGTQYF. The DNA for the CDR3 is TGCGCCAGCAGTTTGGGCGGTACGCAGTATTTT.